These 20 T cell receptor beta chains originate from one sample sequenced in a study of blood T cells in healthy people across ages. It was with a sample-barcoded 5' primer and a J-beta primer mix that a second PCR of roughly 7 to 11 cycles was run. TCRdb reanalysed the 5' RACE reads using MiXCR and keeps one entry per CDR3 protein. The sample consists of around 800,000 distinct CDR3 sequences, around half of them appearing once. Material: blood. The receptors stem from a man of 80 years or more in good health.

In its sample, this clonotype was seen a few times. This chain uses TRBV5-6 with TRBJ2-4; D might be TRBD2 (6 bases). The CDR3 has 14 residues. Per germline, CDR1 SGHDT and CDR2 YYEEEE. Trimming took off 9 bases at V and 3 bases at J, with 16 bases between the two ends. CDR3 sequence (DNA): TGTGCCACCCACGTCGGGGGTCGCAAAAACATTCAGTACTTC. Protein product: CATHVGGRKNIQYF.

This clonotype was counted between two and nine times. V gene TRBV13 combines with J gene TRBJ2-5, with 9 bases lining up with TRBD2. The J call may be mistaken, given a closer DNA end match to TRBJ2-7. CDR3 length: 13 amino acids. Germline CDR1 and CDR2: PRHDT and FYEKMQ (reference sequence). The chain's CDR3 is CASSPTTSGEQYF. The CDR3 coding sequence is TGTGCCAGCAGCCCGACGACTAGCGGCGAGCAGTACTTC.

V is TRBV27 and J is TRBJ1-1, with 7 positions matching TRBD1. V was pared by 8 bases and J by 5 bases, with 11 bases of the junction left unmatched. Germline values: CDR1 MNHEY, CDR2 SMNVEV (reference sequence). CDR3 length: 14 residues. The CDR3 loop is CASGQSNRGTEAFF. In DNA, the CDR3 is TGTGCCAGCGGACAGAGTAACAGGGGAACTGAAGCTTTCTTT.

V usage is TRBV29-1 and J usage is TRBJ1-1; 8 bases align to TRBD1. V was pared by 6 bases and J by 10 bases, with 4 bases of the junction left unmatched. The CDR3 has 10 amino acids. CDR1 and CDR2 from the germline V gene are SQVTM and ANQGSEA. Here the CDR3 DNA reads TGCAGCGTCGGCGACAGGGGAGCTTTCTTT. Protein sequence: CSVGDRGAFF.

In this sample, this clonotype turned up a few times. This chain joins TRBV20-1 and TRBJ1-2; possible D gene TRBD1, 6 bases. The CDR3 length is 15 residues. Germline V CDR1 and CDR2: DFQATT, SNEGSKA (reference sequence). With 4 bases removed from V and 8 bases from J, the gap between germline ends came to 23 bases. CDR3 region: CSANDRTGSAGGYTF. The CDR3 DNA follows: TGCAGTGCTAATGACCGCACAGGGAGTGCGGGGGGCTACACCTTC.

V gene TRBV5-6 combines with J gene TRBJ1-4; 7 bases are shared with TRBD1. Losses at the gene ends were 4 bases for V and 8 bases for J; bases not matched to a gene: 11. The CDR3 runs 15 residues. Looked up from germline, CDR1 is SGHDT and CDR2 is YYEEEE. Here the CDR3 DNA reads TGTGCCAGCAGCGGGATGACAGGGCGGAAGGAAAAACTGTTTTTT. This sequence encodes CASSGMTGRKEKLFF.

This clonotype was seen a few times. The chain recombines TRBV7-2 with TRBJ2-3; TRBD1 aligns across 8 bases. The CDR3 covers 15 residues. V trimming: 1 base; J trimming: 14 bases; junction bases outside the gene matches: 14. Germline CDR1 is SGHTA and CDR2 is FQGNSA. The DNA for the CDR3 is TGTGCCAGCAGCTTAGGGTCAGGGGGCAACAGATACGCGTATTTT. Translating gives CASSLGSGGNRYAYF.

This clonotype has only a few counts. This sequence joins TRBV29-1 and TRBJ2-1, with 7 bases matching TRBD1. J lost 5 bases, V lost 5 bases, and 12 bases had no gene match. Germline V lookup: CDR1 SQVTM, CDR2 ANQGSEA. This CDR3 comprises 15 residues. CDR3 coding DNA: TGCAGCGTTCGATCTCACCGGGACAGCAACAATGAGCAGTTCTTC. Amino acid sequence: CSVRSHRDSNNEQFF.

Comment on this clonotype: A read error may account for a junction end that differs from germline. In DNA, the CDR3 is TGTGCCGGCAGCTCACTACCGACAGGGGACAATGAGCAGTTCTTC. Protein: CAGSSLPTGDNEQFF. The chain has TRBV7-9 and TRBJ2-1; 8 positions match TRBD1. Germline V gene data show CDR1 as SEHNR and CDR2 as FQNEAQ (reference sequence). This CDR3 is built from 15 residues.

The genes are TRBV20-1 and TRBJ2-1; 7 bases are a match to TRBD2. Germline values: CDR1 DFQATT, CDR2 SNEGSKA (reference sequence). This CDR3 is 14 amino acids long. V lost 3 bases to trimming and J lost 8 bases; unmatched junction nucleotides: 10. The CDR3 region is CSASELRTRDEQFF. In DNA form, the CDR3 reads TGCAGTGCTAGTGAACTCCGGACTAGGGATGAGCAGTTCTTC.

This clonotype has a handful of counts. CDR3 loop: CSARDNEAFF. The CDR3, as DNA: TGCAGTGCTAGAGATAATGAAGCTTTCTTT. The chain is built from TRBV20-1 and TRBJ1-1; no clear D. CDR1 is DFQATT and CDR2 is SNEGSKA in the germline V gene (reference sequence). The CDR3 is 10 residues long. With 0 bases removed from V and 7 bases from J, the gap between germline ends came to 3 bases.

This sequence joins TRBV4-2 and TRBJ2-3; maybe TRBD2 (6 bases). V gave up 0 bases and J gave up 5 bases, with 15 bases separating them. Germline CDR1 and CDR2: LGHNA and YNFKEQ. The CDR3 is made up of 16 amino acids. Here the CDR3 reads CASSQERASVGDTQYF. The CDR3 nucleotides are TGTGCCAGCAGCCAAGAGAGGGCTAGCGTGGGAGATACGCAGTATTTT.

This clonotype has a handful of counts. The chain employs TRBV15 and TRBJ2-3; unclear D gene. This CDR3 has 13 amino acids. Trimming left V 2 bases short and J 14 bases short, with 17 bases between. Germline values: CDR1 LNHNV, CDR2 YYDKDF (reference sequence). The CDR3 DNA reads TGTGCCACCAGCAGAACAGAGCACAGATACGCGTATTTT. Protein: CATSRTEHRYAYF.

There are a few counts of this clonotype. The genes are TRBV7-8 and TRBJ2-1; perhaps TRBD2 as D (6 bases). Per germline, CDR1 SGHVS and CDR2 FQNEAQ. V lost 6 bases to trimming and J lost 4 bases, with 19 bases between them. This CDR3 contains 16 residues. DNA of the CDR3: TGTGCCAGCAGGATCGGTAGGGGAGGCAGATACAATGAGCAGTTCTTC. Translating it yields CASRIGRGGRYNEQFF.

V is TRBV23-1 and J is TRBJ2-4; D is unclear. TRBV23-1 is treated as an ORF (open reading frame) with a function not yet certain. The V end lost 6 bases, the J end lost 0 bases, and 21 bases lay between the germline ends. The CDR3 runs to 18 residues. CDR3 in amino acids: CASRPSPGRHLAKNIQYF. For the CDR3, the DNA is TGCGCCAGCAGACCTTCACCCGGCAGGCACCTAGCCAAAAACATTCAGTACTTC.

V and J are TRBV7-2 and TRBJ1-5; no clear D gene. Trimming took off 1 base at V and 11 bases at J, with 9 bases between the two ends. The CDR3 covers 12 residues. Germline CDR1 is SGHTA and CDR2 is FQGNSA. The CDR3 DNA is TGTGCCAGCAGCTTAGAGGGATCGGCCCAGCATTTT. Its translation is CASSLEGSAQHF.

This clonotype was seen more than once but under ten times. CDR3 sequence (DNA): TGCGCCAGCAGCTTAGGGACGAGAGGGTTCTACGAGCAGTACTTC. It specifies CASSLGTRGFYEQYF. The chain uses TRBV5-1 and TRBJ2-7; the D call may be TRBD1 or TRBD2 (5 bases each). The CDR3 totals 15 residues. The V end was cut by 2 bases, the J end by 3 bases, with 15 bases between. CDR1 is SGHRS and CDR2 is YFSETQ in the germline V gene.

This clonotype was seen a handful of times. The chain uses TRBV29-1 and TRBJ2-5; D call uncertain. The J call may be in error: the DNA end matches TRBJ2-7 better. The V gene's germline CDR1 is SQVTM and CDR2 ANQGSEA. The CDR3 loop spans 13 amino acids. CDR3 bases: TGCAGCGTTGAGGCGCAGGATCTCTACGAGCAGTACTTC. The encoded protein is CSVEAQDLYEQYF.

This clonotype was seen a few times. This chain connects TRBV27 to TRBJ1-1, with 7 bases identical to TRBD1. The J segment lost 4 bases and the V segment lost 5 bases, leaving 10 bases of the junction unmatched. CDR1 is MNHEY, CDR2 SMNVEV, per germline (reference sequence). The CDR3 sequence is 15 residues long. Here the CDR3 DNA reads TGTGCCAGCAGTCGACAGGGCGCCATCGGCACTGAAGCTTTCTTT. Encoded protein: CASSRQGAIGTEAFF.

CDR3 bases: TGCGCCAGCAGCCAACCTGGGACTAGCGCAACTGGGGAGACCCAGTACTTC. Its protein product is CASSQPGTSATGETQYF. V usage is TRBV4-1 and J usage is TRBJ2-7; 10 nucleotides match TRBD2. The J call may be incorrect, as the DNA end agrees better with TRBJ2-5. The CDR3 covers 17 residues. The germline V gene encodes CDR1 MGHRA and CDR2 YSYEKL.